This entry lists 23 T cell receptor beta chains sequenced from one sample in a study of cytomegalovirus exposure and HLA in healthy donors. The PCR ran on 60 Vbeta and 13 Jbeta primers. Sequenced by immunoSEQ multiplex PCR; TCRdb stores in-frame clones only, minus some. The data show more than 150,000 clones, approximately 81% seen once. Specimen: PBMCs. These receptors were taken from a woman aged 18-29 years in good health and CMV-seronegative.

The chain uses TRBV12-5 and TRBJ1-5; D might be TRBD1 (6 bases). V was trimmed by 6 bases and J by 0 bases, leaving 9 bases between them. Germline V gene lookup returns CDR1 LGHNT and CDR2 FRNRAP. This CDR3 has 14 amino acids. CDR3 sequence reads: CASGLDSSNQPQHF. CDR3 bases: TGTGCTAGTGGCCTGGACAGTAGCAATCAGCCCCAGCATTTT.

This chain links TRBV7-6 with TRBJ1-2, with 12 bases lining up with TRBD1. Per the germline V gene, CDR1 is SGHVS and CDR2 is FNYEAQ. The J segment lost 4 bases and the V segment lost 0 bases, leaving 9 bases of the junction unmatched. The CDR3 is 18 amino acids. The DNA for the CDR3 is TGTGCCAGCAGCTTAGCGCAAGGGACAGGGGGCGCCGGCTATGGCTACACCTTC. This translates into CASSLAQGTGGAGYGYTF.

This chain connects TRBV27 to TRBJ2-5, with D perhaps matching TRBD1 (6 bases). Germline CDR1 and CDR2: MNHEY and SMNVEV (reference sequence). The V gene lost 3 bases and the J gene lost 3 bases, with 8 bases spanning the gap. The CDR3 sequence is 13 residues long. The CDR3 sequence: CASSFHREETQYF. For the CDR3, the DNA is TGTGCCAGCAGTTTCCACAGGGAAGAGACCCAGTACTTC.

The V call is TRBV7-8, the J call TRBJ2-5; TRBD1 matches at 7 bases. CDR3 size: 15 residues. Germline V gene lookup returns CDR1 SGHVS and CDR2 FQNEAQ. V gave up 7 bases and J gave up 5 bases; unmatched junction bases: 13. The CDR3 DNA reads TGTGCCAGCAACGAACAGGGGTCTGTTCCGGAGACCCAGTACTTC. This sequence encodes CASNEQGSVPETQYF.

The chain combines TRBV6-5 with TRBJ2-5; the D gene is possibly TRBD2 (5 bases). The length of the CDR3 is 12 residues. Germline lookup yields CDR1 MNHEY and CDR2 SVGAGI. The germline V and J ends were trimmed by 6 bases and 11 bases, with 16 bases remaining between them. Here the CDR3 DNA reads TGTGCCAGCAGGCGGACGGGAAAGGAGCAGTACTTC. Protein product: CASRRTGKEQYF.

The chain couples TRBV7-9 to TRBJ2-5; D is possibly TRBD2 (6 bases). V lost 5 bases and J lost 4, with 17 bases in between. Germline CDR1 SEHNR, CDR2 FQNEAQ (reference sequence). This CDR3 has 15 residues. CDR3 residues: CASSPDLAGRETQYF. In nucleotides, the CDR3 is TGTGCCAGCAGCCCGGACCTGGCGGGGAGAGAGACCCAGTACTTC.

The V call is TRBV6-1, the J call TRBJ1-6; no firm D call. V lost 4 bases and J 0 bases, leaving 13 bases between the germline ends. Germline CDR1 MNHNS, CDR2 SASEGT. This CDR3 is 17 amino acids long. CDR3 nucleotide sequence: TGTGCCAGCAGTGCGAAATTGAGCCCCTCCTATAATTCACCCCTCCACTTT. Its protein product is CASSAKLSPSYNSPLHF.

The chain uses TRBV7-3 and TRBJ2-5; 8 positions match TRBD2. Germline CDR1 SGHTA, CDR2 FQGTGA. The V gene end was trimmed by 2 bases and the J gene end by 5 bases; junction bases not matched to a gene: 4. The CDR3 is 14 amino acids. The CDR3 coding sequence is TGTGCCAGCAGCTTATCCGGGAGGGAGGAGACCCAGTACTTC. Translation gives CASSLSGREETQYF.

The chain combines TRBV5-1 with TRBJ1-2; no reliable D call. The ends were cut back, 0 bases at V and 4 bases at J, with 13 bases in the middle. This CDR3 spans 15 amino acids. Per germline, CDR1 SGHRS and CDR2 YFSETQ. The CDR3 nucleotides are TGCGCCAGCAGCTTGGATGACTCCGGTCGCTATGGCTACACCTTC. Residues: CASSLDDSGRYGYTF.

The chain links TRBV2 to TRBJ2-3, with 7 bases matching TRBD2. The germline V gene has CDR1 SNHLY and CDR2 FYNNEI. The CDR3 covers 13 residues. The ends lost 6 bases at V and 6 bases at J; junction bases unmatched: 6. In DNA, the CDR3 is TGTGCCAGCAGCGGGAATAGCGGGGATACGCAGTATTTT. Its protein is CASSGNSGDTQYF.

This clone appeared a single time. The rearrangement joins TRBV4-1 to TRBJ2-3, with D perhaps matching TRBD2 (6 bases). V lost 2 bases and J lost 1, with 13 bases in between. Per the germline V gene, CDR1 is MGHRA and CDR2 is YSYEKL. The CDR3 has 16 amino acids. CDR3 nucleotides: TGCGCCAGCAGCCAATGGAGGGGTTCCCGCACAGATACGCAGTATTTT. Its translation is CASSQWRGSRTDTQYF.

The chain uses TRBV29-1 and TRBJ2-7; 7 nucleotides align to TRBD1. V trimming: 5 bases; J trimming: 3 bases; junction bases outside the gene matches: 7. Looked up from germline, CDR1 is SQVTM and CDR2 is ANQGSEA. This CDR3 has 13 amino acids. Here the CDR3 reads CSVPGQSYYEQYF. CDR3 sequence (DNA): TGCAGCGTTCCGGGACAGTCATACTACGAGCAGTACTTC.

This chain connects TRBV19 to TRBJ1-2; TRBD1 agrees at 8 bases. With 5 bases clipped from V and 5 bases from J, the junction kept 4 bases outside the gene matches. This CDR3 is built from 13 residues. Germline V CDR1 and CDR2: LNHDA, SQIVND (reference sequence). The CDR3 region is CASSQDRVYGYTF. DNA of the CDR3: TGTGCCAGTAGTCAGGACAGGGTATATGGCTACACCTTC.

The V gene is TRBV4-1, the J gene TRBJ2-1, with 8 bases matching TRBD2. J lost 9 bases, V lost 7 bases, and 8 bases had no gene match. The length of the CDR3 is 13 residues. CDR1 is MGHRA and CDR2 is YSYEKL in the germline V gene. CDR3 in amino acids: CASKRPGGGEQFF. In DNA form, the CDR3 reads TGCGCCAGCAAGAGGCCCGGGGGGGGTGAGCAGTTCTTC.

The chain employs TRBV6-6 and TRBJ2-2; D uncertain. Germline-derived CDR1 and CDR2 are MNHNY and SVGAGI (reference sequence). Deletions cut 0 bases from V and 1 base from J, with 9 bases between. This CDR3 has 16 amino acids. CDR3 sequence: CASSYSRQLNTGELFF. DNA of the CDR3: TGTGCCAGCAGTTACTCGAGGCAGCTGAACACCGGGGAGCTGTTTTTT.

The chain recombines TRBV5-1 with TRBJ1-3; D might be TRBD1 (5 bases). CDR3 size: 15 residues. Trimming took 1 base from V and 2 from J, leaving 10 bases between them. Per the germline V gene, CDR1 is SGHRS and CDR2 is YFSETQ. CDR3 sequence: CASSLYPGTGNTIYF. In DNA, the CDR3 is TGCGCCAGCAGCTTGTACCCAGGGACTGGAAACACCATATATTTT.

The rearrangement joins TRBV5-4 to TRBJ1-4, with 9 bases that match TRBD1. V lost 3 bases, J lost 8 bases, and 8 bases stayed unmatched. The CDR3 contains 15 residues. Germline V gives CDR1 SGHNT, CDR2 YYREEE (reference sequence). CDR3 sequence reads: CASSSNRGLAEKLFF. CDR3 DNA sequence: TGTGCCAGCAGCTCCAACAGGGGGCTAGCCGAAAAACTGTTTTTT.

The chain couples TRBV7-6 to TRBJ2-5; D is unclear. There are 14 residues in the CDR3. V lost 5 bases to trimming and J lost 1 base, with 11 bases between them. Per the germline V gene, CDR1 is SGHVS and CDR2 is FNYEAQ. In DNA form, the CDR3 reads TGTGCCAGCAGCCAGACACCGGCCCAAGAGACCCAGTACTTC. Amino acid sequence: CASSQTPAQETQYF.

This clone was recorded a few times. The chain couples TRBV4-1 to TRBJ1-2; a possible D gene is TRBD1 (6 bases). CDR3 size: 17 residues. V lost 1 base, J lost 4 bases, and 19 bases lay in between. CDR1 is MGHRA and CDR2 is YSYEKL in the germline V gene. Written as DNA, the CDR3 is TGCGCCAGCAGCCAAGTAGGGGGAGAGGGGCTCGGCTATGGCTACACCTTC. Translating gives CASSQVGGEGLGYGYTF.

This clone showed up just a few times. The CDR3 protein is CASSFVPRGRGVGYTF. The DNA of the CDR3 is TGTGCCAGCAGTTTTGTCCCCCGAGGGAGGGGGGTTGGCTACACCTTC. The rearrangement joins TRBV28 to TRBJ1-2; tentative D call: TRBD1 (6 bases). CDR3 length: 16 amino acids. Looked up from germline, CDR1 is MDHEN and CDR2 is SYDVKM. V was pared by 3 bases and J by 7 bases, with 21 bases between.

The chain combines TRBV14 with TRBJ2-3, with TRBD2 as a possible D gene (5 bases). The CDR3 length is 17 residues. The germline V and J ends were trimmed by 0 bases and 0 bases, with 13 bases remaining between them. Germline V gene sequence: CDR1 SGHDN, CDR2 FVKESK. The CDR3 region is CASSQEFRTRSTDTQYF. As DNA, the CDR3 is TGTGCCAGCAGCCAAGAATTCCGGACTCGTAGCACAGATACGCAGTATTTT.

This chain uses TRBV9 with TRBJ2-3; 11 bases are a match to TRBD2. V shed 3 bases and J 3 bases; nucleotides not matched to a gene: 3. This CDR3 comprises 15 residues. Germline V gene lookup returns CDR1 SGDLS and CDR2 YYNGEE. The CDR3 DNA reads TGTGCCAGCAGCGACCGACTAGCGGGGACAGATACGCAGTATTTT. Encoded protein: CASSDRLAGTDTQYF.

This chain uses TRBV30 with TRBJ2-1, with TRBD2 as a possible D gene (6 bases). CDR1 and CDR2 from the germline V gene are GTSNPN and SVGIG (reference sequence). Trimming took 1 base from V and 8 from J, leaving 15 bases between them. The CDR3 has 14 residues. The CDR3 DNA reads as TGTGCCTGGAGTGGGGTGCGGGAACGAGATGAGCAGTTCTTC. This sequence encodes CAWSGVRERDEQFF.